Reported below is one T cell receptor beta chain. The CDR3 is made up of 12 amino acids. V lost 5 bases and J lost 2; bases outside the gene matches: 3. The germline gives CDR1 GTSNPN, CDR2 SVGIG (reference sequence). These data come from a study of T cell responses to AZD1222 COVID-19 vaccine. The method was immunoSEQ multiplex PCR; TCRdb's version includes in-frame clones alone and lacks a portion of them. Of about 180,000 clones listed, about 90% were seen once; the top ten hold around 8%. This chain joins TRBV30 and TRBJ2-7, with 7 nucleotides matching TRBD1. The sequencing here drew on peripheral blood, taken on day 0 of AZD1222 vaccination. The receptor was derived from an adult in good health. The CDR3, as DNA: TGTGCCTGGCAAGGGGGCGCCTACGAGCAGTACTTC. Protein sequence: CAWQGGAYEQYF. Based on the CDR3 plus reference TRBV30 and TRBJ2-7, the full variable domain is SQTIHQWPATLVQPVGSPLSLECTVEGTSNPNLYWYRQAAGRGLQLLFYSVGIGQISSEVPQNLSASRPQDRQFILSSKKLLLSDSGFYLCAWQGGAYEQYFGPGTRLTVT.